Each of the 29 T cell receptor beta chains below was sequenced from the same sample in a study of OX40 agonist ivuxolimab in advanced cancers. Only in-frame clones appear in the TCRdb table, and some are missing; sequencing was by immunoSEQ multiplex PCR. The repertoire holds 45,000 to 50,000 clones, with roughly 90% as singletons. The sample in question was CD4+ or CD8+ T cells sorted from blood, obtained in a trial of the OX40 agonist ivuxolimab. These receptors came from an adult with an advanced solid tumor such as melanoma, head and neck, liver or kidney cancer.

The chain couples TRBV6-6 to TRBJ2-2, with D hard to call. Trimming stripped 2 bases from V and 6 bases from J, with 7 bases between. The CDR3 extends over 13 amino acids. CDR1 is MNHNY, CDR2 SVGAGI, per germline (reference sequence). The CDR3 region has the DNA TGTGCCAGCAGTTACGGTCAGCCCGGGGAGCTGTTTTTT. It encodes CASSYGQPGELFF.

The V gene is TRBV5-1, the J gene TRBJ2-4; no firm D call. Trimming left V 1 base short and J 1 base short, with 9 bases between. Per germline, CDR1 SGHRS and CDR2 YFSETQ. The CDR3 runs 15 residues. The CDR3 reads CASSLSLFAKNIQYF. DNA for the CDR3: TGCGCCAGCAGCTTGAGCCTTTTTGCCAAAAACATTCAGTACTTC.

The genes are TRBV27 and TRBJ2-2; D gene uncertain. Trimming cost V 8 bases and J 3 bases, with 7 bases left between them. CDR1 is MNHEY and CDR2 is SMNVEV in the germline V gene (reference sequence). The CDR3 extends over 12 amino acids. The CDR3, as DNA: TGTGCCAGCCAGAAGGACACCGGGGAGCTGTTTTTT. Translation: CASQKDTGELFF.

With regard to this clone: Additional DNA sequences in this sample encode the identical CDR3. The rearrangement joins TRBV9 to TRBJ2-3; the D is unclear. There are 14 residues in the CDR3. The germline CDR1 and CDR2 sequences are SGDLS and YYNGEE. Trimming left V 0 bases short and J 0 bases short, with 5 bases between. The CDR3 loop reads CASSVGRSTDTQYF. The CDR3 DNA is TGTGCCAGCAGCGTAGGCCGGAGCACAGATACGCAGTATTTT.

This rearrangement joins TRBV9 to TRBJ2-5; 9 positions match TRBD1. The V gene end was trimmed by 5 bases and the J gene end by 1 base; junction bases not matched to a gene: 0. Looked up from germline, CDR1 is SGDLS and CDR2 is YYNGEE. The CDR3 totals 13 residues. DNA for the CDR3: TGTGCCAGCAGGGGACAGGGCCAAGAGACCCAGTACTTC. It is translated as CASRGQGQETQYF. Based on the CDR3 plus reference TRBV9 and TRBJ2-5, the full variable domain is DSGVTQTPKHLITATGQRVTLRCSPRSGDLSVYWYQQSLDQGLQFLIQYYNGEERAKGNILERFSAQQFPDLHSELNLSSLELGDSALYFCASRGQGQETQYFGPGTRLLVL.

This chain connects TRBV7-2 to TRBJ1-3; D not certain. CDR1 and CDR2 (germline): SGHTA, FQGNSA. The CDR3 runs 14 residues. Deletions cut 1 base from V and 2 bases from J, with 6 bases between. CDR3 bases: TGTGCCAGCAGCTTAGTAGGGACTGGAAACACCATATATTTT. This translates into CASSLVGTGNTIYF.

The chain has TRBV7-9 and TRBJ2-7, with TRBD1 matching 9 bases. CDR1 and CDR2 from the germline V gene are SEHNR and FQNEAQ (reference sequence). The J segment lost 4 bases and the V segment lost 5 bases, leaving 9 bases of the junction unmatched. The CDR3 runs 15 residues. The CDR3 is CASSEEQGARYEQYF. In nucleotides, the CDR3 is TGTGCCAGCAGCGAAGAACAGGGGGCGAGGTACGAGCAGTACTTC.

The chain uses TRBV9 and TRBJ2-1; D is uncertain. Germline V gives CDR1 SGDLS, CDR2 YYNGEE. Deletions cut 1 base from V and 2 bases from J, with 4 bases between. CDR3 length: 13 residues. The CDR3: CASSVRPYNEQFF. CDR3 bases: TGTGCCAGCAGCGTAAGACCCTACAATGAGCAGTTCTTC.

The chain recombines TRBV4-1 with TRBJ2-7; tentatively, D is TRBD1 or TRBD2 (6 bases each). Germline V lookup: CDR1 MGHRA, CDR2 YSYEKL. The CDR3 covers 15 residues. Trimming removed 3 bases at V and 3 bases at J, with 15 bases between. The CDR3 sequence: CASSQRQVGGYEQYF. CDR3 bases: TGCGCCAGCAGCCAGAGACAGGTGGGGGGCTACGAGCAGTACTTC.

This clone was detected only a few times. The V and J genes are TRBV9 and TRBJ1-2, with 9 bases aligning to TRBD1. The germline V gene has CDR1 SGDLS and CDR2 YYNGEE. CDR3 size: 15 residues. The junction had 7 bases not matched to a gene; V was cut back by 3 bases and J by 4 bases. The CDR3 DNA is TGTGCCAGCAGCGGGACAGGGGCTGGAGGCTATGGCTACACCTTC. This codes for CASSGTGAGGYGYTF. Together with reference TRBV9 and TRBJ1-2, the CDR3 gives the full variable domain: DSGVTQTPKHLITATGQRVTLRCSPRSGDLSVYWYQQSLDQGLQFLIQYYNGEERAKGNILERFSAQQFPDLHSELNLSSLELGDSALYFCASSGTGAGGYGYTFGSGTRLTVV.

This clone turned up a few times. CDR3 residues: CASSLGPLTGNTEAFF. CDR3 bases: TGTGCCAGCAGTTTAGGACCACTCACGGGAAACACTGAAGCTTTCTTT. This chain connects TRBV28 to TRBJ1-1; D not resolved. This CDR3 spans 16 amino acids. V lost 2 bases and J 2 bases, leaving 15 bases between the germline ends. Germline V gene lookup returns CDR1 MDHEN and CDR2 SYDVKM.

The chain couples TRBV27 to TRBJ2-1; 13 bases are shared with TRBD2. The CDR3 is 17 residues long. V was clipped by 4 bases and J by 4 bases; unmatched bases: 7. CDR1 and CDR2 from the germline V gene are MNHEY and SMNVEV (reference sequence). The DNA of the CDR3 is TGTGCCAGCAGTTCTTGGACTAGCGGGGGCTCATACAATGAGCAGTTCTTC. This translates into CASSSWTSGGSYNEQFF.

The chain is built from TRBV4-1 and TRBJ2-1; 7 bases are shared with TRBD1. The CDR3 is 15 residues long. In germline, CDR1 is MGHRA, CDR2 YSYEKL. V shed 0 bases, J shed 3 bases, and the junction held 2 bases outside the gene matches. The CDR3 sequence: CASSQEYRGYNEQFF. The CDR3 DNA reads TGCGCCAGCAGCCAAGAATACAGGGGCTACAATGAGCAGTTCTTC.

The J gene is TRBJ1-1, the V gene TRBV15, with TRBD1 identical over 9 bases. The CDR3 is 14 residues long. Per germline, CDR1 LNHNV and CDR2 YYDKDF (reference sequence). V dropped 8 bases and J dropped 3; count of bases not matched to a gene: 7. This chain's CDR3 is CATSWGQGYTEAFF. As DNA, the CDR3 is TGTGCCACCTCTTGGGGACAGGGATACACTGAAGCTTTCTTT.

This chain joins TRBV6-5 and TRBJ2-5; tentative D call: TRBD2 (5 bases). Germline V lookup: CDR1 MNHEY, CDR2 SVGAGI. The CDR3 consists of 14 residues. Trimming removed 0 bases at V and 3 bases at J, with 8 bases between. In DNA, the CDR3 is TGTGCCAGCAGTTACTCGGACTGGGAAGAGACCCAGTACTTC. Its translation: CASSYSDWEETQYF.

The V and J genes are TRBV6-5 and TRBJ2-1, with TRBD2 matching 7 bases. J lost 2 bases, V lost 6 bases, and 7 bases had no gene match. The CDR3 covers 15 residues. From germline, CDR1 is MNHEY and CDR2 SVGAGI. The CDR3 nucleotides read TGTGCCAGCAGCCGGACTAGAAGGCCCTACAATGAGCAGTTCTTC. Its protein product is CASSRTRRPYNEQFF.

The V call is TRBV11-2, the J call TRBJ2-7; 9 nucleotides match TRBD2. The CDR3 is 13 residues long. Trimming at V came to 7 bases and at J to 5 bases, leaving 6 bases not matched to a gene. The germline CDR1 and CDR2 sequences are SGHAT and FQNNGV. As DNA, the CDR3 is TGTGCCAGCACTGAGGCGGGAGGGGACGAGCAGTACTTC. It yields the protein CASTEAGGDEQYF.

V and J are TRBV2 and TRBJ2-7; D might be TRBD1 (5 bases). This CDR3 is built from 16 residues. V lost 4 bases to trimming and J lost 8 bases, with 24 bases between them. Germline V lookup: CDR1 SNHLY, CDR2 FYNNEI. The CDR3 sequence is CASSGSWEIGDFKQYF. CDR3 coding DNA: TGTGCCAGCAGTGGTTCGTGGGAAATAGGGGATTTCAAGCAGTACTTC.

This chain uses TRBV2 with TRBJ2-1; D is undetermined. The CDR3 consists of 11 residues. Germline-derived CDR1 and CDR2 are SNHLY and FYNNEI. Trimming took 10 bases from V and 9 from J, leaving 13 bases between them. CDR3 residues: CATVLVGEQFF. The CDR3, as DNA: TGTGCCACCGTCCTAGTGGGTGAGCAGTTCTTC.

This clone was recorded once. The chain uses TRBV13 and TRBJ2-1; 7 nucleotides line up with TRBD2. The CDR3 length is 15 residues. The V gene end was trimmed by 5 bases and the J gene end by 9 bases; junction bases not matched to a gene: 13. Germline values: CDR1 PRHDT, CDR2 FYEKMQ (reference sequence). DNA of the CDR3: TGTGCCAGCAGCCTTACTGGGGAGGGTATGGGTGAGCAGTTCTTC. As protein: CASSLTGEGMGEQFF.

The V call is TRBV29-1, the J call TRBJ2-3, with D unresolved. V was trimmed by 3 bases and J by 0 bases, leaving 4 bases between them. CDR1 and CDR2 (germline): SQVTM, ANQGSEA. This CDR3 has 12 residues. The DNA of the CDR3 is TGCAGCGTTGAGTTGAGCACAGATACGCAGTATTTT. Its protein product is CSVELSTDTQYF.

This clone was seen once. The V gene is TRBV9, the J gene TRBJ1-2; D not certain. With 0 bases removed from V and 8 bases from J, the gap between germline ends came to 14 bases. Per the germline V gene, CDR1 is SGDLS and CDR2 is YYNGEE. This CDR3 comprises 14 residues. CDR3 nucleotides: TGTGCCAGCAGCGTAGTGGAGGAAAGGTACGGCTACACCTTC. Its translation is CASSVVEERYGYTF.

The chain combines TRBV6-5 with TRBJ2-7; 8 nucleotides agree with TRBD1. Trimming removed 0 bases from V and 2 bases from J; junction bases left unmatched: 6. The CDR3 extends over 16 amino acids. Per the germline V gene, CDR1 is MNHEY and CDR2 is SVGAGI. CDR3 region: CASSYSTGTGTYEQYF. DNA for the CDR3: TGTGCCAGCAGTTACTCGACTGGGACAGGCACCTACGAGCAGTACTTC.

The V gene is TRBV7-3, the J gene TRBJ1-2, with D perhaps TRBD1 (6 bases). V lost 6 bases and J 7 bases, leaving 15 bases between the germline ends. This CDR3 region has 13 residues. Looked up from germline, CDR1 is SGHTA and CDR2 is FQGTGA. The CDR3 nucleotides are TGTGCCAGCAGTCAATCAGGGGCGGGTGGCTACACCTTC. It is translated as CASSQSGAGGYTF.

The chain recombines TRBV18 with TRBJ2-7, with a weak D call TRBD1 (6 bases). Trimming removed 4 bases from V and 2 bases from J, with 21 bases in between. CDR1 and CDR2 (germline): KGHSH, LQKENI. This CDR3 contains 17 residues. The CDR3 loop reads CASSLLPQGQVAYEQYF. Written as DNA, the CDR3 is TGTGCCAGCTCACTTCTCCCACAGGGCCAAGTCGCCTACGAGCAGTACTTC.

CDR3 sequence: CASSLVGTYEQYF. DNA for the CDR3: TGCGCCAGCAGCTTGGTTGGGACCTACGAGCAGTACTTC. The V gene is TRBV5-1, the J gene TRBJ2-7; D is unclear. The V end lost 0 bases, the J end lost 2 bases, and 6 bases lay between the germline ends. Germline CDR1 reads SGHRS; CDR2 reads YFSETQ. The CDR3 is made up of 13 amino acids.

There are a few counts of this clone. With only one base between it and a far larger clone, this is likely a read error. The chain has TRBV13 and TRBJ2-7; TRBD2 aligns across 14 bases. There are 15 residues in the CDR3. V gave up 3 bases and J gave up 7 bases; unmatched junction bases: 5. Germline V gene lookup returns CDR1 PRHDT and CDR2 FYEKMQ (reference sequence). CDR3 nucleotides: TGTGCCAGCAGCTTGGGACTAGCGGGGGCGGGGGAGCAGTACTTC. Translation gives CASSLGLAGAGEQYF.

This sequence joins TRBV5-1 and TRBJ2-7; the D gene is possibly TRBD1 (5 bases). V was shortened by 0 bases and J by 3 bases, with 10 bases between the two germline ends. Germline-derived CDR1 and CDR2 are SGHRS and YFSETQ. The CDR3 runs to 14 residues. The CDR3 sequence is CASSLEPGHYEQYF. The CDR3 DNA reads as TGCGCCAGCAGCTTGGAGCCAGGGCACTACGAGCAGTACTTC. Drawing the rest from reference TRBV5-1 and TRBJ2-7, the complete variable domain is KAGVTQTPRYLIKTRGQQVTLSCSPISGHRSVSWYQQTPGQGLQFLFEYFSETQRNKGNFPGRFSGRQFSNSRSEMNVSTLELGDSALYLCASSLEPGHYEQYFGPGTRLTVT.

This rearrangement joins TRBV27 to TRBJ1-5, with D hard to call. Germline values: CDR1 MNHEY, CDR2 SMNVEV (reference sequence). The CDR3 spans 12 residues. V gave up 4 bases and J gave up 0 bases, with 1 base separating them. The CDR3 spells CASSYSNQPQHF. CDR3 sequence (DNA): TGTGCCAGCAGTTATAGCAATCAGCCCCAGCATTTT.